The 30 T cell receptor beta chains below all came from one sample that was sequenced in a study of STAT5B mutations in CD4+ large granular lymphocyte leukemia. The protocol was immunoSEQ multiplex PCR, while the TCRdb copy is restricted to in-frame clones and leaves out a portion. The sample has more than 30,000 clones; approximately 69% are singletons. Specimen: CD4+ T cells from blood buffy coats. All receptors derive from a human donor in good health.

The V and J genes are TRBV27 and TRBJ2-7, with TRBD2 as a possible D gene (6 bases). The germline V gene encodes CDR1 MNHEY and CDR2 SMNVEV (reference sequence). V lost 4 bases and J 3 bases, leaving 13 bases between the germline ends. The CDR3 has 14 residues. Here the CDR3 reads CASSSRTTNYEQYF. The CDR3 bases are TGTGCCAGCAGTTCCAGGACTACAAACTACGAGCAGTACTTC.

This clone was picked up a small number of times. CDR3 nucleotides: TGTGCCAGCTCACCGTTACAGGAGAGTTATGGCTACACCTTC. Amino acid sequence: CASSPLQESYGYTF. The genes are TRBV18 and TRBJ1-2; D perhaps matches TRBD1 (5 bases). Germline CDR1 and CDR2: KGHSH and LQKENI. The V and J ends lost 3 bases and 5 bases respectively, with 13 bases between them. The CDR3 sequence is 14 residues long.

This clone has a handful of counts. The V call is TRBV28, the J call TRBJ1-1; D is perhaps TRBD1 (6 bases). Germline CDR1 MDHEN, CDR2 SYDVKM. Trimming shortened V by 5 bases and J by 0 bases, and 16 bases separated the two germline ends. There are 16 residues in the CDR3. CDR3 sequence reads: CASSTLEGGLNTEAFF. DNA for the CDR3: TGTGCCAGCAGTACCTTGGAGGGGGGACTGAACACTGAAGCTTTCTTT.

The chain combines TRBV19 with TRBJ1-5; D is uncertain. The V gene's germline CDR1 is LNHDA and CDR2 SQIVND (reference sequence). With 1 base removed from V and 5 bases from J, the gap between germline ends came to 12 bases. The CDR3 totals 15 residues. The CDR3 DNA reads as TGTGCCAGTAGTATAGTTAGGGCCGACTATCAGCCCCAGCATTTT. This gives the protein CASSIVRADYQPQHF.

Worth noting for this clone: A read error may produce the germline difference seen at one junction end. The CDR3 protein is CASSKSSGRTDTQYF. CDR3 coding DNA: TGCGCCAGCAGTAAGTCTAGCGGACGCACAGATACGCAGTATTTT. V gene TRBV10-1 combines with J gene TRBJ2-3; 7 bases agree with TRBD2. Germline CDR1 reads WNHNN; CDR2 reads SYGVQD (reference sequence). This CDR3 has 15 residues.

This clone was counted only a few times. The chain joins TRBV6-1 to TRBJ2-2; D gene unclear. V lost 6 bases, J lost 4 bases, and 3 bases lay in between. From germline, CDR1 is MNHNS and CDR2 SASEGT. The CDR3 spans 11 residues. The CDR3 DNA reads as TGTGCCAGCAGAGCCACCGGGGAGCTGTTTTTT. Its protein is CASRATGELFF.

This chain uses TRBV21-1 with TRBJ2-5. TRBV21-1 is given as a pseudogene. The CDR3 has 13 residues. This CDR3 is CASSSKARETQYF. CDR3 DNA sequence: TGTGCCAGCAGCTCAAAGGCAAGGGAGACCCAGTACTTC.

The CDR3 coding sequence is TGTGCCAGCTCCTCGTCGGGGACAGCGCCTACTAACTATGGCTACACCTTC. It encodes CASSSSGTAPTNYGYTF. V and J are TRBV18 and TRBJ1-2; 7 nucleotides agree with TRBD1. CDR3 length: 17 residues. CDR1 is KGHSH, CDR2 LQKENI, per germline. J lost 0 bases, V lost 6 bases, and 13 bases had no gene match.

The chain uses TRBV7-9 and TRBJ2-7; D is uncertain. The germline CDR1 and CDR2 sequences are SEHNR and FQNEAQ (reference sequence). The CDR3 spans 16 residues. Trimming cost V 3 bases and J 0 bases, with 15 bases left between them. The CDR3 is CASSFLRRSSSYEQYF. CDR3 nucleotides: TGTGCCAGCAGCTTTCTTCGAAGGTCTAGCTCCTACGAGCAGTACTTC. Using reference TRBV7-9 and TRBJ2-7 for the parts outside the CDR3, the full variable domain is DTGVSQNPRHKITKRGQNVTFRCDPISEHNRLYWYRQTLGQGPEFLTYFQNEAQLEKSRLLSDRFSAERPKGSFSTLEIQRTEQGDSAMYLCASSFLRRSSSYEQYFGPGTRLTVT.

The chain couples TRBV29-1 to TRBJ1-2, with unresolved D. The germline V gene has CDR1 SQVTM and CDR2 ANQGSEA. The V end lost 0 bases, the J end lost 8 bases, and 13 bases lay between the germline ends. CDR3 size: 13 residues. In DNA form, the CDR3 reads TGCAGCGTTGAAGAAAGTACCGGGGTCGGCTACACCTTC. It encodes CSVEESTGVGYTF. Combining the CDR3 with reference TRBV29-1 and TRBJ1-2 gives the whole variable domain SAVISQKPSRDICQRGTSLTIQCQVDSQVTMMFWYRQQPGQSLTLIATANQGSEATYESGFVIDKFPISRPNLTFSTLTVSNMSPEDSSIYLCSVEESTGVGYTFGSGTRLTVV.

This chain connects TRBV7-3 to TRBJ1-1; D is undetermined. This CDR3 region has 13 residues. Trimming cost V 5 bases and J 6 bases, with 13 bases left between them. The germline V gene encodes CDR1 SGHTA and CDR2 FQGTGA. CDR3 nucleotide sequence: TGTGCCAGCAGCGTCACGTCGGTCTCTGAAGCTTTCTTT. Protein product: CASSVTSVSEAFF.

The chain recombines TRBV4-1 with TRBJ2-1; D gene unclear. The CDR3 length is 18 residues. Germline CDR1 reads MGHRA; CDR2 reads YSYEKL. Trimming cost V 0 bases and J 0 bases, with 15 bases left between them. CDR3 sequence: CASSQEKDGRSSYNEQFF. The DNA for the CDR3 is TGCGCCAGCAGCCAAGAAAAGGATGGCCGGAGCTCCTACAATGAGCAGTTCTTC.

The CDR3 nucleotides read TGTGCCAGCAGCAGAGGACAAAATAGCAATCAGCCCCAGCATTTT. Translating it yields CASSRGQNSNQPQHF. The rearrangement joins TRBV7-9 to TRBJ1-5; D perhaps matches TRBD1 (5 bases). V lost 5 bases, J lost 0 bases, and 11 bases lay in between. Germline V gives CDR1 SEHNR, CDR2 FQNEAQ (reference sequence). This CDR3 spans 15 amino acids.

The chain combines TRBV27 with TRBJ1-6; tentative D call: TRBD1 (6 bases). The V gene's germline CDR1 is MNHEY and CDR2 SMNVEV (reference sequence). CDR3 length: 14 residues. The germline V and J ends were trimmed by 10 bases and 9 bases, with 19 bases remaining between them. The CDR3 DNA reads TGTGCCACCAAAGGGGGGGCGGTAACTTCACCCCTCCACTTT. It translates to CATKGGAVTSPLHF.

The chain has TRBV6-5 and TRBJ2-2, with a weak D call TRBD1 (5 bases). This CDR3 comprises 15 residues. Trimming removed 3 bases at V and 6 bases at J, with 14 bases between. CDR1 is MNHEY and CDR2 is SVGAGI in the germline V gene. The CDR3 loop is CASSYTSVGPGELFF. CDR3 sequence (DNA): TGTGCCAGCAGTTATACTTCGGTGGGGCCCGGGGAGCTGTTTTTT.

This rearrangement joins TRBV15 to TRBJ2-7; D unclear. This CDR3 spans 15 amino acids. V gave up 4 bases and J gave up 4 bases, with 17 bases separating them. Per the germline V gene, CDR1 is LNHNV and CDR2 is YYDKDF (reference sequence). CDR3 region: CATSTPGHNKYEQYF. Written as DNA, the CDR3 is TGTGCCACCAGCACACCGGGCCATAACAAGTACGAGCAGTACTTC.

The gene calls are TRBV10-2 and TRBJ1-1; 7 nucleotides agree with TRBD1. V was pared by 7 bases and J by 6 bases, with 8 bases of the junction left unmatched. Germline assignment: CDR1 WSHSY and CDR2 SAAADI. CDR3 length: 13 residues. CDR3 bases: TGCGCCAGCATGCAGGGGGTTTGGTCTGAAGCTTTCTTT. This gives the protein CASMQGVWSEAFF.

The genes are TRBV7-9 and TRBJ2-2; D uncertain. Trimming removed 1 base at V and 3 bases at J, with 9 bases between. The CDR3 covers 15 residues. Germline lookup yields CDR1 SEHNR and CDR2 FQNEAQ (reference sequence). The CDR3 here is CASSLGKQHTGELFF. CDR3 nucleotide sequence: TGTGCCAGCAGCTTAGGGAAACAGCACACCGGGGAGCTGTTTTTT.

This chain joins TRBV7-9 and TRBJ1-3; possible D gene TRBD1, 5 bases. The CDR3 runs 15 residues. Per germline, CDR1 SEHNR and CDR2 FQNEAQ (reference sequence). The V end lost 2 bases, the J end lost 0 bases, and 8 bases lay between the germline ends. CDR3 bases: TGTGCCAGCAGCTTATGGGGGGGCTCTGGAAACACCATATATTTT. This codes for CASSLWGGSGNTIYF.

This chain's CDR3 is CASSLYPPGGQPGSSTDTQYF. CDR3 bases: TGCGCCAGCAGCTTGTACCCTCCCGGGGGACAGCCAGGTTCTAGCACAGATACGCAGTATTTT. The chain recombines TRBV5-1 with TRBJ2-3, with D perhaps TRBD1 (7 bases). Per the germline V gene, CDR1 is SGHRS and CDR2 is YFSETQ. Trimming removed 1 base at V and 0 bases at J, with 27 bases between. The CDR3 covers 21 residues.

The CDR3 sequence: CASSYSGSPPGETQYF. CDR3 nucleotides: TGTGCCAGCAGTTACTCGGGCAGCCCCCCGGGGGAGACCCAGTACTTC. The rearrangement links TRBV6-5 to TRBJ2-5; D possibly corresponds to TRBD2 (5 bases). The CDR3 consists of 16 residues. Germline-derived CDR1 and CDR2 are MNHEY and SVGAGI. V dropped 0 bases and J dropped 5 bases, with 16 bases sitting between them.

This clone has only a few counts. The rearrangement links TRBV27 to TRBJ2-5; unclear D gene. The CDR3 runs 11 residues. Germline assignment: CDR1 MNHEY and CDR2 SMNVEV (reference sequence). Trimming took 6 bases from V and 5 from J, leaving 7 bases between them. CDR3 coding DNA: TGTGCCAGCAGCACCCGGGAGACCCAGTACTTC. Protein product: CASSTRETQYF.

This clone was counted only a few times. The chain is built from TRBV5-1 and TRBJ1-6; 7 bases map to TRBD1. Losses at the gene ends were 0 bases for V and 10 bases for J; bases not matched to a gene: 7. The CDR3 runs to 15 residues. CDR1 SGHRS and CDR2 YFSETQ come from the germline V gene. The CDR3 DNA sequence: TGCGCCAGCAGCTTGGATGGTGACAGGGCGTCACCCCTCCACTTT. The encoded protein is CASSLDGDRASPLHF. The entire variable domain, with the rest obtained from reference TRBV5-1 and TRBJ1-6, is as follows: KAGVTQTPRYLIKTRGQQVTLSCSPISGHRSVSWYQQTPGQGLQFLFEYFSETQRNKGNFPGRFSGRQFSNSRSEMNVSTLELGDSALYLCASSLDGDRASPLHFGNGTRLTVT.

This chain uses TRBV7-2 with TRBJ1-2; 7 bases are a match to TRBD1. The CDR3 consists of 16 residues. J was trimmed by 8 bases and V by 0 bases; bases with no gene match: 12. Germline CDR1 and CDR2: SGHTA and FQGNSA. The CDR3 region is CASSLAFDRASKGYTF. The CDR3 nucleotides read TGTGCCAGCAGCTTAGCCTTCGACAGGGCCTCGAAGGGCTACACCTTC.

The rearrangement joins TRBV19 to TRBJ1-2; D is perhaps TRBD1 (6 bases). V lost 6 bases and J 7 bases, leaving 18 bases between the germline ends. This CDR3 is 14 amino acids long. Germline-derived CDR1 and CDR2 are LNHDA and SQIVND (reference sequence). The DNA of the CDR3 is TGTGCCAGTAGAGATACGCCGGGGGCAGGTGGCTACACCTTC. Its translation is CASRDTPGAGGYTF.

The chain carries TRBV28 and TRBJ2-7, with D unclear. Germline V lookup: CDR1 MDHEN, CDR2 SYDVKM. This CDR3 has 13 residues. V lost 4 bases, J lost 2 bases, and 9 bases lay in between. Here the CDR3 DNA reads TGTGCCAGCAGTTCGGGCCCTCCCTACGAGCAGTACTTC. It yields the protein CASSSGPPYEQYF.

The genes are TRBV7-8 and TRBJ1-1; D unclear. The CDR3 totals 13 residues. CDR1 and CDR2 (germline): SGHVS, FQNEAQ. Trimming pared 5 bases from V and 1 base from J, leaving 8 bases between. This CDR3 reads CASSRGRNTEAFF. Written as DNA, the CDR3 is TGTGCCAGCAGCCGCGGGCGGAACACTGAAGCTTTCTTT.

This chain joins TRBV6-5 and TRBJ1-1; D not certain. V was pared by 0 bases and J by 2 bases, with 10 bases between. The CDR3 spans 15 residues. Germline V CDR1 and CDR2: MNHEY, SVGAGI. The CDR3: CASSYSILSNTEAFF. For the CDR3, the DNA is TGTGCCAGCAGTTACTCGATTCTGAGCAACACTGAAGCTTTCTTT.

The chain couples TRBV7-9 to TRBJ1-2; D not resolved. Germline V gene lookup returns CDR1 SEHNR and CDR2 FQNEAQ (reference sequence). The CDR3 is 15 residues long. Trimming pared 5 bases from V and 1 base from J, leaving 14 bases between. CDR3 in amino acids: CASSRRQALNYGYTF. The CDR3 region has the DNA TGTGCCAGCAGCCGGCGCCAGGCACTTAACTATGGCTACACCTTC.

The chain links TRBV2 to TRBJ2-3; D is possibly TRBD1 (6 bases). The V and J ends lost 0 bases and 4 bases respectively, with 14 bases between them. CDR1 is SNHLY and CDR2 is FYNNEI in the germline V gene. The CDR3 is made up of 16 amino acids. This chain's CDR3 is CASSEAGATRPDTQYF. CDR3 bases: TGTGCCAGCAGTGAAGCGGGGGCCACCAGGCCAGATACGCAGTATTTT. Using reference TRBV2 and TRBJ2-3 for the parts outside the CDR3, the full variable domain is EPEVTQTPSHQVTQMGQEVILRCVPISNHLYFYWYRQILGQKVEFLVSFYNNEISEKSEIFDDQFSVERPDGSNFTLKIRSTKLEDSAMYFCASSEAGATRPDTQYFGPGTRLTVL.